Given below is one T cell receptor (beta chain) in context. Its antigen is undetermined. V dropped 2 bases and J dropped 5 bases, with 13 bases sitting between them. CDR3 length equals 14 residues. Germline assignment: CDR1 SGHRS and CDR2 YFSETQ. The source of the sample is a study of regulatory T cells in long-lasting Graves disease. Study as a whole: Patients met the persistent Graves' disease definition after over 5 years of antithyroid drugs with positive TSH receptor antibodies.

The study, taken as a whole, reports: Among samples with persistent disease, TRBV28, TRBJ1-2 and TRBJ2-5 were favored. Owing to a sample size that was small, accuracy may have been reduced.

Time point denoted: persistent/refractory GD, antithyroid drugs over 5 years with positive TRAb. PBMCs were the source of the RNA used for TCR sequencing. To make TCR beta libraries, researchers used iRepertoire HTBI primers and Arm-PCR of CDR3 regions. As processed by the authors: Identified across the samples were 50 to 70 TRBV segments and roughly 14 TRBJ segments. TCRdb re-derived calls from the multiplex PCR reads in MiXCR, one entry per CDR3 protein. These V and J calls are TCRdb output, not the study's own analysis. The sample yields 600,000 to 850,000 distinct CDR3 sequences, 30% seen once. This specimen was peripheral blood mononuclear cells (PBMCs), taken when the disease was refractory, from a patient treated with antithyroid drugs. This chain connects TRBV5-1 to TRBJ1-1; D is undetermined. This receptor was taken from a female donor with Graves disease. The CDR3 coding sequence is TGCGCCAGCAGCTTTGGTCAGTCTAAAACTGAAGCTTTCTTT. It specifies CASSFGQSKTEAFF. Filled out from reference TRBV5-1 and TRBJ1-1, the complete variable domain reads KAGVTQTPRYLIKTRGQQVTLSCSPISGHRSVSWYQQTPGQGLQFLFEYFSETQRNKGNFPGRFSGRQFSNSRSEMNVSTLELGDSALYLCASSFGQSKTEAFFGQGTRLTVV.